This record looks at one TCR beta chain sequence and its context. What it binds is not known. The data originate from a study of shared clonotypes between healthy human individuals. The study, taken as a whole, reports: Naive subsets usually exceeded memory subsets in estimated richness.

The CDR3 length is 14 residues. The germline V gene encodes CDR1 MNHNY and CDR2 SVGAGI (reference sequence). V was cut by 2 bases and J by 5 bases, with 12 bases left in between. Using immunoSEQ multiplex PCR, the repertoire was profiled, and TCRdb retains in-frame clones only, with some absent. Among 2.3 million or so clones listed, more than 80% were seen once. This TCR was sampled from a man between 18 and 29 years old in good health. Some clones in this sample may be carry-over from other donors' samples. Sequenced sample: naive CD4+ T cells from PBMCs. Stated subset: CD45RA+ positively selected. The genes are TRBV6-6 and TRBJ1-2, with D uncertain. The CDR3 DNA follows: TGTGCCAGCAGTTACATGAGCGCGTCATATGGCTACACCTTC. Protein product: CASSYMSASYGYTF.